The entry below describes one T cell receptor (beta chain). Its target is unknown. The source of the sample is a study of chemoradiotherapy in HPV16-positive cancers. The study's findings and limits: Candidate HPV-specific clones and E7-related TCR motifs grew in tumor during treatment. For HPV16-positive patients, expanding HPV-responsive T cells associated with longer recurrence-free survival.

Profiled with immunoSEQ multiplex PCR; TCRdb holds only in-frame clones, not every one. The sample carries over 6,000 clones, about 88% recorded once. Repertoires were sampled repeatedly during chemoradiotherapy. The CDR3 length is 15 residues. V lost 1 base and J 2 bases, leaving 10 bases between the germline ends. Germline-derived CDR1 and CDR2 are SGHAT and FQNNGV. The sample consisted of tumor tissue, taken from a patient who underwent chemoradiotherapy. The sequence was collected from a human donor with HPV-associated anogenital cancer. The V call is TRBV11-2, the J call TRBJ2-3; unclear D gene. In nucleotides, the CDR3 is TGTGCCAGCAGCTTAGTGGGCGGATTCACAGATACGCAGTATTTT. It specifies CASSLVGGFTDTQYF.